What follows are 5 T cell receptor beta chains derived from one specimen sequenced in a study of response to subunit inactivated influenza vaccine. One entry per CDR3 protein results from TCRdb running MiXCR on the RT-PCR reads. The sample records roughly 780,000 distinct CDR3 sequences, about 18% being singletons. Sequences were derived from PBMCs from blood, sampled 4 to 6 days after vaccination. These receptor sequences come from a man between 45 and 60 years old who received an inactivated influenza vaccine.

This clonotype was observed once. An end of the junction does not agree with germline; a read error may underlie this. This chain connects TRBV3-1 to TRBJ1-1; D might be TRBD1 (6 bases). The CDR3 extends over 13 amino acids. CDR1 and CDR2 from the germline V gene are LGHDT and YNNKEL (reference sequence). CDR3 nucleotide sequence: TGTGACAGCAGCCAAACAGGGCTCGCTGAAGCTTTCTTT. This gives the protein CDSSQTGLAEAFF.

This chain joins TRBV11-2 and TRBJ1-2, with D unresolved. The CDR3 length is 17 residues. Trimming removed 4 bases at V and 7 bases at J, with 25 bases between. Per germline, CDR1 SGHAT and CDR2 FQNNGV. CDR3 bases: TGTGCCAGCAGCTCCACCCGGGAGCTCCGGCAGCGGGGTGGCTACACCTTC. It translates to CASSSTRELRQRGGYTF.

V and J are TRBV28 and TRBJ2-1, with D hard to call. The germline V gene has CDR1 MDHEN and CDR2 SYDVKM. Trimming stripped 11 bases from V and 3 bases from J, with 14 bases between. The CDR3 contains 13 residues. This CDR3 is CAGADGYYNEQFF. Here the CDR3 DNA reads TGTGCCGGCGCAGACGGTTACTACAATGAGCAGTTCTTC.

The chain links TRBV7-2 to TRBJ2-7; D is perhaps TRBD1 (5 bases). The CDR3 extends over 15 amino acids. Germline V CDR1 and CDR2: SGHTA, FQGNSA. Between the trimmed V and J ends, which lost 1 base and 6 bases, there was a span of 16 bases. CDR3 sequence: CASSLGAGMQSEQYF. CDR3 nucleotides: TGTGCCAGCAGCTTAGGGGCAGGGATGCAGAGCGAGCAGTACTTC.

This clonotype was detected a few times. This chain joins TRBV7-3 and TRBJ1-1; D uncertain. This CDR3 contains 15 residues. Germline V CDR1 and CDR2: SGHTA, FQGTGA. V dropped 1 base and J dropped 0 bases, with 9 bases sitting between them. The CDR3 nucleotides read TGTGCCAGCAGCTTAAATGAGGGTATGAACACTGAAGCTTTCTTT. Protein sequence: CASSLNEGMNTEAFF.